This entry concerns a single T cell receptor beta chain. Its antigen specificity is not known. Nothing much larger sits one base from this clone, and base qualities are not available. The source of the sample is a study of siplizumab effects on memory and regulatory T cells (dated by TCRdb to the late 2010s). General notes on the study: The study examined how the anti-CD2 antibody siplizumab affects alloreactive T-cell subsets in allogeneic mixed lymphocyte reactions built from human PBMCs. The paper as a whole reports these results and caveats: Unstimulated naive T cells appeared more diverse than memory T cells, and naive cells seemed to contribute substantially to the alloresponse. Among mappable alloreactive CD4+ clones, an average Treg-derived fraction of over 60% was observed with siplizumab, compared with 26.9% in control reactions. Sequences below about 10^-5 frequency were poorly captured, so only a minor fraction of alloreactive clones could be mapped to unstimulated subsets. Whether proliferating Tregs from siplizumab cultures actually had suppressive function was not functionally confirmed. A naive or memory phenotype could not be assigned to roughly 80-95% of proliferating CD4+ or CD8+ clones. Siplizumab significantly reduced the cumulative frequency of alloreactive sequences traceable to unstimulated CD4+ memory T cells.

Reading the germline V gene gives CDR1 SGHRS and CDR2 YFSETQ. V is clipped by 1 base and J by 5 bases, and the sequence between their germline boundaries is 9 bases long. The CDR3 numbers 13 residues from cysteine through phenylalanine. Kept here is only the CDR3 DNA, which spans 39 bases and is read in frame from base 1. Unstimulated CD4+ memory cells were also sequenced in three donor pairs, together with CD4+ naive, CD8+ TEMRA, CD8+ naive and CD8+ effector memory subsets. TCRbeta CDR3 sequencing was performed on sorted unstimulated T cells and on proliferating T cells recovered from mixed lymphocyte reactions. Fresh whole blood from over eight HLA-typed healthy donors served as the source for isolating PBMCs. The library was made by the immunoSEQ multiplex PCR assay. The deep sequencing platform assayed about 90,000 TCR templates per sample. Genomic DNA extracted from sorted T cells was used for TCRbeta CDR3 sequencing. In the original analysis: The R programming language was used for clonal analysis of TCRbeta CDR3 data. Comparing unstimulated samples against CFSE-low samples taken after the reaction was how alloreactive CD4+ and CD8+ clones were defined. By matching sequences to the repertoires of sorted unstimulated Treg and non-Treg cells, each alloreactive CD4+ clone was assigned a regulatory or non-regulatory origin. TCRdb mirrors the immuneACCESS table, restricted to in-frame sequences. Some clones are absent from its copies; in checked studies, under half trace to an unresolved V gene, and the reason for the others is unknown. From that table come the V and J calls and clone size; the DNA was used to work out D and trimming. This sample comprises 90,000 to 95,000 clones, roughly 97% of them detected only once. Jointly, the top ten make up roughly 0.033% of the sample.

Here the chain combines TRBV5-1 and TRBJ1-1; a confident D gene designation cannot be given. The receptor was derived from a human donor in good health. The sequencing input was naive CD4+ T cells sorted from blood. According to the study, the label for this sample's cell subset or site signals: unstimulated naive T cells. The CDR3 has the sequence CASSLLGRTEAFF. The nucleotide sequence reads as follows: TGCGCCAGCAGCTTGCTAGGGCGTACTGAAGCTTTCTTT.